The clone carrying this TCR beta chain turned up a few times. What it recognizes is unknown. A much larger clone differs by one base, so this may be a read error. Time point denoted: newly diagnosed GD, antithyroid drugs for less than 3 months. PBMCs were the source of the RNA used for TCR sequencing. Xi'an, China, was home to the endocrinology department that provided patients. The source of the sample is a study of regulatory T cells in long-lasting Graves disease. Study-wide findings and caveats: The number of shared public clonotypes was higher in persistent patients (roughly 3,000) than new patients (more than 850).

For TCR beta, libraries came from iRepertoire HTBI primers and Arm-PCR of CDR3 regions. Authors' analysis steps: Gene usage covered 50 to 75 TRBV and roughly 14 TRBJ segments. MiXCR, run by TCRdb on the multiplex PCR reads, gives a single entry per CDR3 protein. The V and J calls come from TCRdb's annotation, not from the publication. Of around 330,000 distinct CDR3 sequences in the sample, over 15% are singletons; the top ten hold more than 35%. The sample was peripheral blood mononuclear cells (PBMCs), taken at new diagnosis, from a patient treated with antithyroid drugs. This clonotype originated in a female donor with Graves disease.

CDR3 coding DNA: TGTGCCAGCTCACCGGGACAGGGGGTATACAATGGGCAGTTCTTC. Encoded protein: CASSPGQGVYNGQFF. The chain uses TRBV18 and TRBJ2-1; 11 positions match TRBD1. Germline loops: CDR1 KGHSH, CDR2 LQKENI. The CDR3 has 15 amino acids.